This T cell receptor beta chain emerged from a study of T-cell reconstitution after alpha-beta-depleted transplantation in children. Overall study findings and caveats: Surviving recipient T cells and thymic progenitors underlay high day-60 TCRbeta diversity in some patients. Expanded graft clones numbering several hundred reportedly gave rise to alpha-beta T cells about two months after transplant. After one year, T-cell counts and TCRbeta diversity mostly came from new T cells.

This clonotype was observed many times. Antigen specificity is unknown. This CDR3 spans 16 amino acids. The germline V gene has CDR1 SGHAT and CDR2 FQNNGV. V was pared by 5 bases and J by 8 bases, with 24 bases between. Researchers prepared the TCRbeta library using unique molecular identifiers, the study reports. TCRdb passed the PCR reads through MiXCR, listing each CDR3 protein once. The table includes 220,000 or so distinct CDR3 sequences, roughly 8.2% detected once. This clonotype was obtained from a male patient between 10 and 17 years old who had a stem cell transplant for acute lymphoblastic leukemia, so the T cells may come from the graft donor. The rearrangement joins TRBV11-2 to TRBJ1-2; D is unresolved. The sample was PBMCs, mostly from graft donor cells, taken 180 days after TCRalphabeta/CD19-depleted stem cell transplant. CDR3 loop: CASSQRSSVRSPGYTF. The CDR3 DNA follows: TGTGCCAGCAGCCAGCGGTCCAGCGTACGATCCCCAGGCTACACCTTC.